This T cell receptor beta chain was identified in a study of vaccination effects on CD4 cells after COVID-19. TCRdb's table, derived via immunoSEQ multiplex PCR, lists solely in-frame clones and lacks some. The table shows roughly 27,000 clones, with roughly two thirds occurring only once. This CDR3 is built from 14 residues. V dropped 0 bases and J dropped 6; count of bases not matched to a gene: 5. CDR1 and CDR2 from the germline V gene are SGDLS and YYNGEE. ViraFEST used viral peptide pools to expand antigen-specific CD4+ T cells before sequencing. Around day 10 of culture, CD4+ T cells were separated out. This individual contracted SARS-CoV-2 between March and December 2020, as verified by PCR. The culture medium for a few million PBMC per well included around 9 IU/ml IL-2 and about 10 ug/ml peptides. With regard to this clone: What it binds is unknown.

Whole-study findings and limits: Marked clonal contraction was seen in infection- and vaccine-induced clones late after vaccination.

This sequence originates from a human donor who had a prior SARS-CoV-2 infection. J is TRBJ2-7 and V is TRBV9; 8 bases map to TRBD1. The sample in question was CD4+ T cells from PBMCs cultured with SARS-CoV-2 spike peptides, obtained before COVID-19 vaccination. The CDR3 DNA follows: TGTGCCAGCAGCGTAGTCCCCGACAGGGGCGAGCAGTACTTC. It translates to CASSVVPDRGEQYF.